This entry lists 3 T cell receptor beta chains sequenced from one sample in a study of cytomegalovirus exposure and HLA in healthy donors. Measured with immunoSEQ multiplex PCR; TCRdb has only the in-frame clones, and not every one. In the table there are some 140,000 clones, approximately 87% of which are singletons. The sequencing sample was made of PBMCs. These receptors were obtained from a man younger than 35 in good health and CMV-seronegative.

For the CDR3, the DNA is TGCGCCAGCAGCCCGGGGACTAGCGGGGGGCCTAATGAGCAGTTCTTC. It is translated as CASSPGTSGGPNEQFF. This chain links TRBV5-1 with TRBJ2-1, with TRBD2 matching over 15 bases. Germline V gene sequence: CDR1 SGHRS, CDR2 YFSETQ. CDR3 size: 16 residues. V lost 4 bases to trimming and J lost 7 bases; unmatched junction nucleotides: 6.

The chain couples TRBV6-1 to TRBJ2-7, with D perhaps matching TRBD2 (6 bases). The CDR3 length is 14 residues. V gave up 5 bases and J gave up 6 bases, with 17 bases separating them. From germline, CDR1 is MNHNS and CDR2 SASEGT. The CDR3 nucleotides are TGTGCCAGCAGTTCCGGGAGCGAGCCCTCCGAGCAGTACTTC. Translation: CASSSGSEPSEQYF.

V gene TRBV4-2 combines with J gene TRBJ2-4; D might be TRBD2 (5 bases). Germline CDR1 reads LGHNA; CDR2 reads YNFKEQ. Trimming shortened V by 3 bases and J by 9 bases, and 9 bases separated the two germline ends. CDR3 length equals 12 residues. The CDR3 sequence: CASSQGVGIQYF. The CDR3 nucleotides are TGTGCCAGCAGCCAGGGAGTAGGCATTCAGTACTTC.